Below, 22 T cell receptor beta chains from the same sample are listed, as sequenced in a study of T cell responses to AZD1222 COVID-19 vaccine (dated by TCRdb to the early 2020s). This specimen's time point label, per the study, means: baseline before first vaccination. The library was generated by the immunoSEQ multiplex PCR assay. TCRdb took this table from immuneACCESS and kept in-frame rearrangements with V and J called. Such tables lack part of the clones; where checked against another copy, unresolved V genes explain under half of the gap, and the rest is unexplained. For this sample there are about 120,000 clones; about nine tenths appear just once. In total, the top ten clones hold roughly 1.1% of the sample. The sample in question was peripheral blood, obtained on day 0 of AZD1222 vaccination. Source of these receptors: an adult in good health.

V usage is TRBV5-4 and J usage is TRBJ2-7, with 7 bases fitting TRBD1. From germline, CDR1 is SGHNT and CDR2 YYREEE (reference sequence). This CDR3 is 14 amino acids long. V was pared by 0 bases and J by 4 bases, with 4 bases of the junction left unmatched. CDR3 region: CASSLGQGRYEQYF. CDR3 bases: TGTGCCAGCAGCTTGGGACAGGGCAGGTACGAGCAGTACTTC.

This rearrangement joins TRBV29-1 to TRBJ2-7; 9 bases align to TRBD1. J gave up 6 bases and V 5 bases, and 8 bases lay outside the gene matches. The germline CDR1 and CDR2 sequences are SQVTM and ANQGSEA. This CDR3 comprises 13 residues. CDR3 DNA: TGCAGCGTTCAGGGACAGGGACTAAGCGAGCAGTACTTC. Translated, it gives CSVQGQGLSEQYF.

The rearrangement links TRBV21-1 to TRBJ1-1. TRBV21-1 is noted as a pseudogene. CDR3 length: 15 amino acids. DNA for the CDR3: TGTGCCAGCAGCAAAGGGGGACGGAAGAACACTGAAGCTTTCTTT. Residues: CASSKGGRKNTEAFF.

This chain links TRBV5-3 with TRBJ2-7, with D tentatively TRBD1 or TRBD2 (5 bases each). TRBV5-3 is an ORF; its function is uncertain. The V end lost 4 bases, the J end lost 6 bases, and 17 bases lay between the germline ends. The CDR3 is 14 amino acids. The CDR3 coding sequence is TGTGCCAGAAGCCGTGAGGGGCCCATACCCGAGCAGTACTTC. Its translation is CARSREGPIPEQYF.

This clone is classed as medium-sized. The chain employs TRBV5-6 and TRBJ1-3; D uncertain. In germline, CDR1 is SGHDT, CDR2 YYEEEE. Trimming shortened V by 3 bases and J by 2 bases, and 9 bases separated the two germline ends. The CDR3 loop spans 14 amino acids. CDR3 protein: CASSSGATGNTIYF. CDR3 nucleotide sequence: TGTGCCAGCAGCTCCGGAGCTACTGGAAACACCATATATTTT. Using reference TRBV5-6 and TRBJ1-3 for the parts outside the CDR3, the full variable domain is DAGVTQSPTHLIKTRGQQVTLRCSPKSGHDTVSWYQQALGQGPQFIFQYYEEEERQRGNFPDRFSGHQFPNYSSELNVNALLLGDSALYLCASSSGATGNTIYFGEGSWLTVV.

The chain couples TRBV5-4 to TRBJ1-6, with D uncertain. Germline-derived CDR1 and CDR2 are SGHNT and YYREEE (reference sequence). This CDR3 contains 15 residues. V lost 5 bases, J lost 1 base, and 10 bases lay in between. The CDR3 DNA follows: TGTGCCAGCAGGGCTTATAGGTCCTATAATTCACCCCTCCACTTT. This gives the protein CASRAYRSYNSPLHF.

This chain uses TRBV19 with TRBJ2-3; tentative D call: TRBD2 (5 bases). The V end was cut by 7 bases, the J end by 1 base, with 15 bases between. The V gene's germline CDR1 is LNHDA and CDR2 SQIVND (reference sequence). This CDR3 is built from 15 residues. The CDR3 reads CASMKRQEGTDTQYF. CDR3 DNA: TGTGCCAGTATGAAAAGGCAGGAGGGCACAGATACGCAGTATTTT.

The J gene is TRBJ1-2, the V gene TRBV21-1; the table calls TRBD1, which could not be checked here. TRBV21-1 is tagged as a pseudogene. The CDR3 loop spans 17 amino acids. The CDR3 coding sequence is TGTGCCAGCAGCAAAACCCCCGGGACAGCACTTAACTATGGCTACACCTTC. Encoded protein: CASSKTPGTALNYGYTF.

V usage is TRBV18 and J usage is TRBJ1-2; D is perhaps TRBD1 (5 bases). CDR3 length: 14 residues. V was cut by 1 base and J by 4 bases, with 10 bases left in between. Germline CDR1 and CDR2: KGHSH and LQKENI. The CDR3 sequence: CASSPQGDSYGYTF. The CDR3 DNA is TGTGCCAGCTCACCACAGGGTGACAGCTATGGCTACACCTTC.

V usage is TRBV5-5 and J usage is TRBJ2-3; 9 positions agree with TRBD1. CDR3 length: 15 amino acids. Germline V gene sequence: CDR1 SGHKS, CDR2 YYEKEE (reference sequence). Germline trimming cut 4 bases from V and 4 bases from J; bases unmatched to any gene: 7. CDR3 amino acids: CASSPPGQGSDTQYF. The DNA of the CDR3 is TGTGCCAGCAGCCCGCCGGGACAGGGTTCAGATACGCAGTATTTT.

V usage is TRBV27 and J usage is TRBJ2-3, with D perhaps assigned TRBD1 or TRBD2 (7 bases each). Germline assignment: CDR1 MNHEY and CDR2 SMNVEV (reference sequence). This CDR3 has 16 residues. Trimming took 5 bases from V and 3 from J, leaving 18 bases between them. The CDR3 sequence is CASSPTRGGATDTQYF. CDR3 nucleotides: TGTGCCAGCAGTCCCACCAGGGGGGGGGCTACAGATACGCAGTATTTT.

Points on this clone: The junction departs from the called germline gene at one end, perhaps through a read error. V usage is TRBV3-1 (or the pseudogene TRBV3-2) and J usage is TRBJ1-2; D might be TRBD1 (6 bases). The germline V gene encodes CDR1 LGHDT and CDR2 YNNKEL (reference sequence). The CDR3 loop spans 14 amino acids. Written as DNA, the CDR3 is TGTGCCAGCAGTCAAGACACAGGGTTCGGAGGCTACACCTTC. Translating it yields CASSQDTGFGGYTF.

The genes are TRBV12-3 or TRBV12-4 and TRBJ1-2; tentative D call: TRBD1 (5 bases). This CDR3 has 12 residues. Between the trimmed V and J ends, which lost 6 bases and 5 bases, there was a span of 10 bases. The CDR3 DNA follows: TGTGCCAGCAGCCCGGGGGTTTATGGCTACACCTTC. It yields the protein CASSPGVYGYTF.

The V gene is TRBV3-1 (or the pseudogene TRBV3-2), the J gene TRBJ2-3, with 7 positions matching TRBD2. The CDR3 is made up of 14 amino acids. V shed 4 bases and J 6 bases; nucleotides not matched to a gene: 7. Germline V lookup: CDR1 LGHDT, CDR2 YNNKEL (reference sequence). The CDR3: CASSPSGGADTQYF. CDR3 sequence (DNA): TGTGCCAGCAGCCCCTCGGGGGGAGCGGATACGCAGTATTTT.

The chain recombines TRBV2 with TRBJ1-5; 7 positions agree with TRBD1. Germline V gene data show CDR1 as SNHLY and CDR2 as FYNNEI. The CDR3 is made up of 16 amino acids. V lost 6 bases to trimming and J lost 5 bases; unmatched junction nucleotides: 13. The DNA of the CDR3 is TGTGCCAGCAGGTCAGGCGTACAGGGGAAACATCAGCCCCAGCATTTT. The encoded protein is CASRSGVQGKHQPQHF.

The CDR3: CASSERQGFGYTF. CDR3 DNA sequence: TGTGCCAGCAGTGAAAGACAGGGTTTTGGCTACACCTTC. The chain is built from TRBV6-1 and TRBJ1-2, with 7 bases lining up with TRBD1. V was clipped by 2 bases and J by 7 bases; unmatched bases: 4. The CDR3 consists of 13 residues. Germline V gene lookup returns CDR1 MNHNS and CDR2 SASEGT.

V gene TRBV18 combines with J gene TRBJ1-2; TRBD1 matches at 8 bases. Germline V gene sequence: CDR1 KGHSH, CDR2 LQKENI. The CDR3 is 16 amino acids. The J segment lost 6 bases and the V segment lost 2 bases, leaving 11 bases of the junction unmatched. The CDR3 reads CASSPGVAGTGHGYTF. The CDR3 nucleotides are TGTGCCAGCTCACCAGGGGTCGCCGGGACAGGACATGGCTACACCTTC. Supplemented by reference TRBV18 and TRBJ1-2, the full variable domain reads NAGVMQNPRHLVRRRGQEARLRCSPMKGHSHVYWYRQLPEEGLKFMVYLQKENIIDESGMPKERFSAEFPKEGPSILRIQQVVRGDSAAYFCASSPGVAGTGHGYTFGSGTRLTVV.

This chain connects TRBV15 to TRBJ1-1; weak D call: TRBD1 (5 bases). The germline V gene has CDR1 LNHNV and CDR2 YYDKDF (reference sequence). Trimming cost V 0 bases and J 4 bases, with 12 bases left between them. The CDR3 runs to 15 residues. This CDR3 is CATSRDRALGTEAFF. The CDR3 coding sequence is TGTGCCACCAGCAGAGACAGGGCGTTGGGCACTGAAGCTTTCTTT. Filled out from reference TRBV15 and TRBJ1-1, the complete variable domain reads DAMVIQNPRYQVTQFGKPVTLSCSQTLNHNVMYWYQQKSSQAPKLLFHYYDKDFNNEADTPDNFQSRRPNTSFCFLDIRSPGLGDTAMYLCATSRDRALGTEAFFGQGTRLTVV.

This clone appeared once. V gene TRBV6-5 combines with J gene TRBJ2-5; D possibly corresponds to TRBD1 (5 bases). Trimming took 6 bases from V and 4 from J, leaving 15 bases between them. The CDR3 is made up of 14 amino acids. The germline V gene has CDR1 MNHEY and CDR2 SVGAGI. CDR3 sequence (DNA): TGTGCCAGCAGCGGTAATAGGGGTAGAGAGACCCAGTACTTC. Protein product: CASSGNRGRETQYF.

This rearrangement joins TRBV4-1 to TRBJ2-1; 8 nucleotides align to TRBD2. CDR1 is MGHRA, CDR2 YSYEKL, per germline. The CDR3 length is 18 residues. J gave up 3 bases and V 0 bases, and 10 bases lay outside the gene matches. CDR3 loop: CASSQDGGRGAYYNEQFF. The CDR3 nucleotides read TGCGCCAGCAGCCAAGATGGTGGGCGGGGGGCTTACTACAATGAGCAGTTCTTC.

The CDR3 protein is CASSLAGTGYSGNTIYF. The DNA of the CDR3 is TGTGCCAGCAGCTTAGCGGGTACAGGCTACTCTGGAAACACCATATATTTT. This chain joins TRBV7-6 and TRBJ1-3; tentatively, D is TRBD1 (5 bases). Germline CDR1 and CDR2: SGHVS and FNYEAQ. The CDR3 extends over 17 amino acids. The germline V and J ends were trimmed by 0 bases and 0 bases, with 12 bases remaining between them.

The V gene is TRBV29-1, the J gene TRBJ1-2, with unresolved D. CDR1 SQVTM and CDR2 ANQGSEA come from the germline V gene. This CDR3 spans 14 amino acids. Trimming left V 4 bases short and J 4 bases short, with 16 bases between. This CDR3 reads CSVAGVGRGYGYTF. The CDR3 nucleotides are TGCAGCGTTGCGGGAGTAGGACGGGGCTATGGCTACACCTTC.